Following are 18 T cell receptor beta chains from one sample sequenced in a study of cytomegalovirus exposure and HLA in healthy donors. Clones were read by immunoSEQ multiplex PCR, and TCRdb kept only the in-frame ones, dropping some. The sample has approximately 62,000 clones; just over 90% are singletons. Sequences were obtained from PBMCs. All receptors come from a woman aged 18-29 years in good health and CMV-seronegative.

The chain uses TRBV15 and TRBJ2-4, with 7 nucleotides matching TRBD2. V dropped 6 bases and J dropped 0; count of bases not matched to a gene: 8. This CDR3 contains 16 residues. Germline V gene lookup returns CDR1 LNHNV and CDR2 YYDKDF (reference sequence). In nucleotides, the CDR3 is TGTGCCACCAGTAGGGGCAGGGAGGGAGCCAAAAACATTCAGTACTTC. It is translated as CATSRGREGAKNIQYF.

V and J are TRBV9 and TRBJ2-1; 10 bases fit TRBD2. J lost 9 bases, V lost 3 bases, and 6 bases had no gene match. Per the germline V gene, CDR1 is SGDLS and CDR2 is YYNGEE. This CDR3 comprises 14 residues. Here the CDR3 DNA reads TGTGCCAGCAGCGAGTGGACTAGCGGTGGTGAGCAGTTCTTC. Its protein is CASSEWTSGGEQFF. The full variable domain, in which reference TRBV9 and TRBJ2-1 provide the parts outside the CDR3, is DSGVTQTPKHLITATGQRVTLRCSPRSGDLSVYWYQQSLDQGLQFLIQYYNGEERAKGNILERFSAQQFPDLHSELNLSSLELGDSALYFCASSEWTSGGEQFFGPGTRLTVL.

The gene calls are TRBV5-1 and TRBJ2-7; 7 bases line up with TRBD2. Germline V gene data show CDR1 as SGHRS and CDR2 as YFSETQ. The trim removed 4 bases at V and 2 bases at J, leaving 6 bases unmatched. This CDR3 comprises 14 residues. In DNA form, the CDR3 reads TGCGCCAGCAGCATACTAGCGCCGACCTACGAGCAGTACTTC. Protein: CASSILAPTYEQYF.

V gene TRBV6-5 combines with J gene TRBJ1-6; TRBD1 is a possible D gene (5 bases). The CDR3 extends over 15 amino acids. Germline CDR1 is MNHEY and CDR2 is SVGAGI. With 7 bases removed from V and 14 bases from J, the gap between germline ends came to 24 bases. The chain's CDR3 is CASKLRGTHNSALHF. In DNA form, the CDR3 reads TGTGCCAGCAAACTAAGGGGCACACATAATTCCGCCCTCCACTTT.

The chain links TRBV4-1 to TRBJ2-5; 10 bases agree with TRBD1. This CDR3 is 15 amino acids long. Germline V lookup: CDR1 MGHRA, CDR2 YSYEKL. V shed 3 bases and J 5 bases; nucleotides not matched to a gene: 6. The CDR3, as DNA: TGCGCCAGCAGCCAGGGACAGGGGCCAGCGGAGACCCAGTACTTC. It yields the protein CASSQGQGPAETQYF.

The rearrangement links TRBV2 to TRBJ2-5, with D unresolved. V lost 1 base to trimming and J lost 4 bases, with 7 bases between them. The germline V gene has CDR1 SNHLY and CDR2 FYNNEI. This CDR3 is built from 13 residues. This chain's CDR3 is CASSEGLLETQYF. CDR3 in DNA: TGTGCCAGCAGTGAAGGTCTCCTAGAGACCCAGTACTTC.

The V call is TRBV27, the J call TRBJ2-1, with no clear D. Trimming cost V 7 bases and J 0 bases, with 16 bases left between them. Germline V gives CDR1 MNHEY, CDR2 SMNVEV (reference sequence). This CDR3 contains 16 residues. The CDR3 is CASTLGAYSSYNEQFF. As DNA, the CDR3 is TGTGCCAGCACCCTAGGAGCTTACTCCTCCTACAATGAGCAGTTCTTC.

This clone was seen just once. Here the CDR3 DNA reads TGTGCCAGCAGCCTAACTAGCGGGGGTTACAATGAGCAGTTCTTC. Its protein product is CASSLTSGGYNEQFF. The chain uses TRBV7-9 and TRBJ2-1; TRBD2 agrees at 11 bases. CDR1 and CDR2 (germline): SEHNR, FQNEAQ (reference sequence). Trimming removed 5 bases from V and 4 bases from J; junction bases left unmatched: 4. CDR3 length: 15 residues.

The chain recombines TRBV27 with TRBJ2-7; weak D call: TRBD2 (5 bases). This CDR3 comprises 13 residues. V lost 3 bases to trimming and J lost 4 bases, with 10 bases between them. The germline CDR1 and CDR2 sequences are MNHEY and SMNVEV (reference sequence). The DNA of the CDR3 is TGTGCCAGCAGTTTTTTCCCGGGGTACGAGCAGTACTTC. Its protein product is CASSFFPGYEQYF.

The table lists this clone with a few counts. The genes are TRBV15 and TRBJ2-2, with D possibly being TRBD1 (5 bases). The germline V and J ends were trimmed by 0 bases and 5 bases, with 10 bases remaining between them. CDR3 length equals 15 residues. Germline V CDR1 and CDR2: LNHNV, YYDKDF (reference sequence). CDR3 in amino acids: CATSRDQGGTGELFF. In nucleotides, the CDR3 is TGTGCCACCAGCAGAGATCAGGGTGGGACCGGGGAGCTGTTTTTT.

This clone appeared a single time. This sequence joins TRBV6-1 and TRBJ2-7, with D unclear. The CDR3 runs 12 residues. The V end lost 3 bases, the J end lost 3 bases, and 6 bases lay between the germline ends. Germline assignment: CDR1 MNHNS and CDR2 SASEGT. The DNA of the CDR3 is TGTGCCAGCAGTGAGACTTTCTACGAGCAGTACTTC. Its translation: CASSETFYEQYF.

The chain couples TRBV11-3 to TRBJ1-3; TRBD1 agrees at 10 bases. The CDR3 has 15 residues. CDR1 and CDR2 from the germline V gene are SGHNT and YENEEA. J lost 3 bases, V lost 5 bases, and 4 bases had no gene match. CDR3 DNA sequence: TGTGCCAGCAGCCCCGGACAGGGGGATGGAAACACCATATATTTT. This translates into CASSPGQGDGNTIYF.

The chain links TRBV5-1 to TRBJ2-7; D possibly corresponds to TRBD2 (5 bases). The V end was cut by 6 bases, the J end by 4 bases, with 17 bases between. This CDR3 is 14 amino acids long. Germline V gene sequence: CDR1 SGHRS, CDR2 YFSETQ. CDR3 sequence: CASTESRGAYEQYF. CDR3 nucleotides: TGCGCCAGCACCGAAAGTCGGGGTGCTTACGAGCAGTACTTC.

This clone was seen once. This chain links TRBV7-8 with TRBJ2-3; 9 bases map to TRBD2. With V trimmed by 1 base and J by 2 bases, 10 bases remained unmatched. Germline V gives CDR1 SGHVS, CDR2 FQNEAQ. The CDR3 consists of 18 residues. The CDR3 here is CASSLGGLAGVTTDTQYF. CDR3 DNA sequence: TGTGCCAGCAGCTTAGGAGGGTTAGCGGGGGTCACCACAGATACGCAGTATTTT.

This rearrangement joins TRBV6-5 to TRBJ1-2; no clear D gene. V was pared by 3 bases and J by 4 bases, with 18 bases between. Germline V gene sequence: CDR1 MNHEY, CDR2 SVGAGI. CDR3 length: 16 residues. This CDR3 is CASSYEVTPRRYGYTF. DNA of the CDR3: TGTGCCAGCAGTTATGAGGTGACCCCCCGGCGCTATGGCTACACCTTC.

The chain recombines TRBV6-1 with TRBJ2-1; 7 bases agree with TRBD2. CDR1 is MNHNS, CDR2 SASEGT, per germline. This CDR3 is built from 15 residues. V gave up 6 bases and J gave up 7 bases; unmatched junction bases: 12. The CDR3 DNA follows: TGTGCCAGCAGGGTATGGGCGGGGGAGGGGAATGAGCAGTTCTTC. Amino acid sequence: CASRVWAGEGNEQFF.

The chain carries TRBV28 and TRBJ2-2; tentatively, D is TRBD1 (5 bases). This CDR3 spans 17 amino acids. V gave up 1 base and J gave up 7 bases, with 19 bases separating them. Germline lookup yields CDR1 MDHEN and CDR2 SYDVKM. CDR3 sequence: CASSLYSRRTQGGELFF. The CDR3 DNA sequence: TGTGCCAGCAGTTTATACAGTCGAAGGACCCAGGGCGGGGAGCTGTTTTTT.

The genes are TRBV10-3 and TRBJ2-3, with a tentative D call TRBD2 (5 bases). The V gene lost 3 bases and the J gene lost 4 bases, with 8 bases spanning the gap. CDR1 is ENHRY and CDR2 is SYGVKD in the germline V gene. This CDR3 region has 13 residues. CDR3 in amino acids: CAISESGSDTQYF. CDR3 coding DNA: TGTGCCATCAGTGAATCGGGATCAGATACGCAGTATTTT.